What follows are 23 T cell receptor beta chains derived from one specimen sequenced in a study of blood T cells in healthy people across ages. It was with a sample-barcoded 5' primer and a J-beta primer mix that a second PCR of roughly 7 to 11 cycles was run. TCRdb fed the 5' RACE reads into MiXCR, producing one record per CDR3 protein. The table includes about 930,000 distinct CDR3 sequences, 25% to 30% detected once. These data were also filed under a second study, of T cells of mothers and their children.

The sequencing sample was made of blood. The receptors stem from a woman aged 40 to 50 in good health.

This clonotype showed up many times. CDR3 coding DNA: TGCGCCAGCAGCCCGGACAGGGGGCTCCAAGAGACCCAGTACTTC. It specifies CASSPDRGLQETQYF. This chain links TRBV5-1 with TRBJ2-5; 11 bases align to TRBD1. The length of the CDR3 is 15 residues. V was pared by 4 bases and J by 1 base, with 3 bases of the junction left unmatched. The germline CDR1 and CDR2 sequences are SGHRS and YFSETQ.

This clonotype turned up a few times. Here the CDR3 DNA reads TGTGCCAGCAGTTGGGCCAGAACCTACGAGCAGTACTTC. It translates to CASSWARTYEQYF. The chain uses TRBV27 and TRBJ2-7; no clear D. This CDR3 contains 13 residues. V lost 4 bases and J 2 bases, leaving 9 bases between the germline ends. Germline lookup yields CDR1 MNHEY and CDR2 SMNVEV (reference sequence).

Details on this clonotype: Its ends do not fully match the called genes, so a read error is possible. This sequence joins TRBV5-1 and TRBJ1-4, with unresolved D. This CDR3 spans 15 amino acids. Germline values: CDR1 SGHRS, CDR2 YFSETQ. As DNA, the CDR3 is TGCGCCAGCAGCTTGAGCCAGGCACTTAATGAAAAACGGTTTTTT. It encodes CASSLSQALNEKRFF.

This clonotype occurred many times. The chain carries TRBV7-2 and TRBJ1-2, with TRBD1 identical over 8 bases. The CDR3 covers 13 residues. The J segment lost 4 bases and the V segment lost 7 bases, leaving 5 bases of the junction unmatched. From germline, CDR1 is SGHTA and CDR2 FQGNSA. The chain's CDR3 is CASTTGARYGYTF. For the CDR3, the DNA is TGTGCCAGCACGACAGGGGCACGCTATGGCTACACCTTC. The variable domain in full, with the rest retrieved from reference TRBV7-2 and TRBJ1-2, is GAGVSQSPSNKVTEKGKDVELRCDPISGHTALYWYRQSLGQGLEFLIYFQGNSAPDKSGLPSDRFSAERTGGSVSTLTIQRTQQEDSAVYLCASTTGARYGYTFGSGTRLTVV.

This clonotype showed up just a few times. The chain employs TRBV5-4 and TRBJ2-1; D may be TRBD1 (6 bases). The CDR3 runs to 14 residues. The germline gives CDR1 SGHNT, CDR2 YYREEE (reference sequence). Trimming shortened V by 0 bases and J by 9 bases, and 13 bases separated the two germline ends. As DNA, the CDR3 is TGTGCCAGCAGCTTGGGGCAGGGGTCCAGTGAGCAGTTCTTC. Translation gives CASSLGQGSSEQFF.

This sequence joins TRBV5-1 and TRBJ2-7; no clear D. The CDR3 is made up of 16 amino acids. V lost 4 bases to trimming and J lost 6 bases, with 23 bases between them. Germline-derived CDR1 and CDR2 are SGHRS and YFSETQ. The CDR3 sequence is CASSPSGVLAIGEQYF. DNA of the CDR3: TGCGCCAGCAGCCCCTCAGGAGTGCTGGCGATAGGCGAGCAGTACTTC.

The CDR3 nucleotides are TGTGCCAGCAGCGGCCCTCTTGGAAAAGAGACCCAGTACTTC. It translates to CASSGPLGKETQYF. The gene calls are TRBV5-6 and TRBJ2-5; D remains unclear. Trimming left V 4 bases short and J 3 bases short, with 13 bases between. This CDR3 has 14 residues. Per germline, CDR1 SGHDT and CDR2 YYEEEE.

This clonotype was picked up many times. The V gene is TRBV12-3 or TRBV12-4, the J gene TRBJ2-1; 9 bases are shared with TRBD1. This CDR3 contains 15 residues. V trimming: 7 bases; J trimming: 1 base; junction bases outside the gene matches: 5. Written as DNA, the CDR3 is TGTGCCAGCACCACGGGACAGGGATCCTACAATGAGCAGTTCTTC. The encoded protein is CASTTGQGSYNEQFF.

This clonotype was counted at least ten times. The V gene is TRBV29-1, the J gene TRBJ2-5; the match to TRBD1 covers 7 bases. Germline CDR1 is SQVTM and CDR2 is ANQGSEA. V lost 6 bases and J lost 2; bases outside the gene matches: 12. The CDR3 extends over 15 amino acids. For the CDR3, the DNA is TGCAGCGTCTTAATAAGACAGGGATCGCAAGAGACCCAGTACTTC. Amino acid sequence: CSVLIRQGSQETQYF.

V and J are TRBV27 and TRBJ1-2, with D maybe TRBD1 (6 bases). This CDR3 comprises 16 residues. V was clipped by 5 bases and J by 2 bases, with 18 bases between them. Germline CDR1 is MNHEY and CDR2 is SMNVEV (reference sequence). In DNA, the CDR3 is TGTGCCAGCAGTCGTTGGGGGGACACTAGAAACTATGGCTACACCTTC. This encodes CASSRWGDTRNYGYTF.

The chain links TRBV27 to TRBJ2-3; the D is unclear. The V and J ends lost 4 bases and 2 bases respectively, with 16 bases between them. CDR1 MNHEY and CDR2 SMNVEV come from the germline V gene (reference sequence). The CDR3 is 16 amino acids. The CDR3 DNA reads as TGTGCCAGCAGTTACTCCAATATTGGGGTCACAGATACGCAGTATTTT. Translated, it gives CASSYSNIGVTDTQYF.

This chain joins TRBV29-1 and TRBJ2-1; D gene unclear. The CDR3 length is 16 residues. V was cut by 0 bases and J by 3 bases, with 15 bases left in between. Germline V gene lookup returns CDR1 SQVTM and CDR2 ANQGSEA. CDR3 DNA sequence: TGCAGCGTTGAAGATCCGGCCGAGCGCTTCTACAATGAGCAGTTCTTC. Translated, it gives CSVEDPAERFYNEQFF.

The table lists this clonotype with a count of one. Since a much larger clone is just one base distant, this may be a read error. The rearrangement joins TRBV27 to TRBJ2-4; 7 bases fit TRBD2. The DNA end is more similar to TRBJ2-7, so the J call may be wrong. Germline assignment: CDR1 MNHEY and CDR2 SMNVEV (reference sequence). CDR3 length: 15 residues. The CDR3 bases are TGTGCCAGCAGTTCAAGGGCGGGGGAGCCTTACGAGCAGTACTTC. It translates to CASSSRAGEPYEQYF.

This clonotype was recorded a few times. In DNA, the CDR3 is TGTGCCACCCTTGACCCGACAGGGGATGGCTACACCTTC. Protein sequence: CATLDPTGDGYTF. The chain is built from TRBV28 and TRBJ1-2; 8 positions match TRBD1. The CDR3 covers 13 residues. Trimming took 10 bases from V and 6 from J; bases not matched to a gene: 10. Germline V gives CDR1 MDHEN, CDR2 SYDVKM.

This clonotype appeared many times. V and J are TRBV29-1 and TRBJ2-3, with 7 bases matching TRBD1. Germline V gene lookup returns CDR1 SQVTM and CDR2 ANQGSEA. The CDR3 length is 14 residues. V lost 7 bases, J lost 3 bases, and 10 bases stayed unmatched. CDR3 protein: CSALGTASTDTQYF. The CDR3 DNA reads TGCAGCGCCCTCGGGACAGCTAGTACAGATACGCAGTATTTT.

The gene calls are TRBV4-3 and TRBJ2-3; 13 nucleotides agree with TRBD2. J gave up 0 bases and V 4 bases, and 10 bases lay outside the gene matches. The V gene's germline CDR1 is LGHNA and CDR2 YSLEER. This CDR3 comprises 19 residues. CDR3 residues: CASSRTTPGLAGSTDTQYF. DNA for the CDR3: TGCGCCAGCAGCCGCACCACCCCGGGACTAGCGGGGAGCACAGATACGCAGTATTTT.

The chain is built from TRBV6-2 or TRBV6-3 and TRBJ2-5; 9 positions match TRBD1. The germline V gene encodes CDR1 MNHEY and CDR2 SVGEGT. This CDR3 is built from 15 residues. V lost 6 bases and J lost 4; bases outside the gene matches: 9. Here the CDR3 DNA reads TGTGCCAGCAGACCACAGGGGGCAGGAGGAGAGACCCAGTACTTC. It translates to CASRPQGAGGETQYF.

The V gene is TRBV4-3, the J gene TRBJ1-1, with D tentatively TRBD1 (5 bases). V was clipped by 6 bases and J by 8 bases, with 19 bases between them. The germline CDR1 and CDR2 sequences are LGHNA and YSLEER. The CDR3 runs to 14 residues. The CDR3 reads CASRPGDRETEAFF. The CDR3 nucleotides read TGCGCCAGCAGGCCCGGGGACCGGGAGACCGAAGCTTTCTTT.

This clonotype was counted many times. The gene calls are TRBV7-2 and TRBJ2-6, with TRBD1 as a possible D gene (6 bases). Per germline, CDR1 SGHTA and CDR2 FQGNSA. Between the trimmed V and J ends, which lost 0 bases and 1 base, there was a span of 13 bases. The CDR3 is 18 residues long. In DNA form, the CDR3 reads TGTGCCAGCAGCTTAGCGACGACAGGACCTTCTGGGGCCAACGTCCTGACTTTC. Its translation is CASSLATTGPSGANVLTF.

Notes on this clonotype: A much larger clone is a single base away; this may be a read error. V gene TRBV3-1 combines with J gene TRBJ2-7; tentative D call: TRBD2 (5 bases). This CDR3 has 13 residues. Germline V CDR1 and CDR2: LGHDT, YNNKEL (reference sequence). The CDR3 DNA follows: TGTACCAGCAGCCCCGGGGAATACTACGAGCAGTACTTC. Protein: CTSSPGEYYEQYF.

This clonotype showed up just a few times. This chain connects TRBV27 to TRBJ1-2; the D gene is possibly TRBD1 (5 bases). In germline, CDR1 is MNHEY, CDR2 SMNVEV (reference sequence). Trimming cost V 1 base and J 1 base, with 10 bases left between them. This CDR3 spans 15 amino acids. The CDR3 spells CASSLFGALNYGYTF. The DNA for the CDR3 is TGTGCCAGCAGTTTATTTGGGGCCCTTAACTATGGCTACACCTTC.

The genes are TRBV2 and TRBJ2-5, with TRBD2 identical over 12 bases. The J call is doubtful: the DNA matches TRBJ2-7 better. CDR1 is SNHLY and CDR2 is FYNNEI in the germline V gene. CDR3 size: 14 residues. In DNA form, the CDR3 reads TGTGCCAGCAGGAGGACTAGCGGGACCCGCGAGCAGTACTTC. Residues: CASRRTSGTREQYF.

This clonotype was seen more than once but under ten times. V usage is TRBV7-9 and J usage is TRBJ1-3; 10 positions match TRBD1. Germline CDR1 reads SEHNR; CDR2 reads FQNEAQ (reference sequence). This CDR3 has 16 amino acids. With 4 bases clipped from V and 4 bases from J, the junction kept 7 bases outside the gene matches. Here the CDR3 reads CASSSTGTGDGNTIYF. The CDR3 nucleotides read TGTGCCAGCAGCTCAACCGGGACAGGGGACGGAAACACCATATATTTT.